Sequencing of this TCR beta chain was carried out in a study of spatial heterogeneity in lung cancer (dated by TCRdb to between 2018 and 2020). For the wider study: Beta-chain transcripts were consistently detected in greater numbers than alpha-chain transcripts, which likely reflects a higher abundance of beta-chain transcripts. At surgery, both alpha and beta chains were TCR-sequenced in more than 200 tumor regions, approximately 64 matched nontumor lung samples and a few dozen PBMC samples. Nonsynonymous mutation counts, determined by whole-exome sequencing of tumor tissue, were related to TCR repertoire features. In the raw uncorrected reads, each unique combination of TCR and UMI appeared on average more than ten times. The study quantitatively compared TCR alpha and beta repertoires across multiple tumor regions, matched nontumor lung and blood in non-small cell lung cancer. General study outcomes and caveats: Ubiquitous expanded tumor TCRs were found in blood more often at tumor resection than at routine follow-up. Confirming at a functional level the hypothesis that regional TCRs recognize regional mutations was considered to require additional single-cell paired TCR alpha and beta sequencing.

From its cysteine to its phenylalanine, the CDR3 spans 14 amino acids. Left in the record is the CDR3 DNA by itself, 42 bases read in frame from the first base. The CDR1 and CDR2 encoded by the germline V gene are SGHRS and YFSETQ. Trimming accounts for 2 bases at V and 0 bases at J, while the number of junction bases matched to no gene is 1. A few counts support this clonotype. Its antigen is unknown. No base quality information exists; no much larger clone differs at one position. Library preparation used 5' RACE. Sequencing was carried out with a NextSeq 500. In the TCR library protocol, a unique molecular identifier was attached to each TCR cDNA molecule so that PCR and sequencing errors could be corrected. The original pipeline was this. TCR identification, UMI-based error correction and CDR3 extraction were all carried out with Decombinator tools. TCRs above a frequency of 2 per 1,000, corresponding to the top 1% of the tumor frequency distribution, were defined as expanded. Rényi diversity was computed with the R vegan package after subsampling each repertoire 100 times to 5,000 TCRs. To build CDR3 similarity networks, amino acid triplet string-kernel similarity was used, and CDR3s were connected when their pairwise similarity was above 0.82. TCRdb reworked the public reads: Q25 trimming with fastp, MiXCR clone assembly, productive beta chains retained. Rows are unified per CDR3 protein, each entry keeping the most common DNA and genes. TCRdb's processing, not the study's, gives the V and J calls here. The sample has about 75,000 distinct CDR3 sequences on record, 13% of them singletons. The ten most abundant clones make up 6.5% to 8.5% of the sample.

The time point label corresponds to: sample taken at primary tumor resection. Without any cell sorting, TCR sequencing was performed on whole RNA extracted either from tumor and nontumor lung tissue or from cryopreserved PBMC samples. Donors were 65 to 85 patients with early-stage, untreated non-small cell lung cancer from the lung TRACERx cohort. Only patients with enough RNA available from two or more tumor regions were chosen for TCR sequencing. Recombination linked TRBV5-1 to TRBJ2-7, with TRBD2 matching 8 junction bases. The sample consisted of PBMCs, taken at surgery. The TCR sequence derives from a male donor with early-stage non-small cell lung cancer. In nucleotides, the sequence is TGCGCCAGCAGCTTTAGCGGGAACTCCTACGAGCAGTACTTC. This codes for CASSFSGNSYEQYF.